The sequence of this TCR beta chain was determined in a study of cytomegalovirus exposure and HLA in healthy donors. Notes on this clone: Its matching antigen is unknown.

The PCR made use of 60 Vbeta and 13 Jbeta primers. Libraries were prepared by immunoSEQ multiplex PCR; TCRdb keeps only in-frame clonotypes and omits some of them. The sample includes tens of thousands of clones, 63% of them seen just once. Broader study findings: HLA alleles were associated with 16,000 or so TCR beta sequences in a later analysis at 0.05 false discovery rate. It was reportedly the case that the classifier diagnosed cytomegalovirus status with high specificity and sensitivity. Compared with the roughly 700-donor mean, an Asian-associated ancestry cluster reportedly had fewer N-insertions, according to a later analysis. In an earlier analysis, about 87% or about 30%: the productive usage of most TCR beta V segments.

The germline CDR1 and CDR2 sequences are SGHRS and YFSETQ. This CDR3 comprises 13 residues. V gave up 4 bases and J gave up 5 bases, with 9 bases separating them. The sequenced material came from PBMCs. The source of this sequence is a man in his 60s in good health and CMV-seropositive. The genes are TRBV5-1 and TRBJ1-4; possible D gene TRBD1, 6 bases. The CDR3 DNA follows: TGCGCCAGCAGCCCGACAGGCAATGAAAAACTGTTTTTT. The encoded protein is CASSPTGNEKLFF.